Listed here are 10 T cell receptor beta chains from one sample, sequenced in a study of PD-1 blockade in classical Hodgkin lymphoma. Relapse after autologous stem cell transplantation occurred in every patient, and brentuximab vedotin exposure varied. Magnetic negative selection of thawed PBMCs was the method by which CD4+ T cells were purified. Generated by immunoSEQ multiplex PCR, the TCRdb table keeps only in-frame clones and is missing some. In the table there are thousands of clones, under 85% of which are singletons. The specimen was CD4+ T cells from blood, collected at baseline. The receptors derive from a human donor with classical Hodgkin lymphoma.

This clone was detected only once. The gene calls are TRBV28 and TRBJ1-1, with 9 bases lining up with TRBD1. Germline V gene lookup returns CDR1 MDHEN and CDR2 SYDVKM. V gave up 5 bases and J gave up 6 bases; unmatched junction bases: 7. This CDR3 is 14 amino acids long. CDR3 coding DNA: TGTGCCAGCAGTACTACAGGGGGCTACCCTGAAGCTTTCTTT. This gives the protein CASSTTGGYPEAFF.

The chain carries TRBV9 and TRBJ1-3; D is ambiguous. The V gene's germline CDR1 is SGDLS and CDR2 YYNGEE. The ends were cut back, 2 bases at V and 4 bases at J, with 13 bases in the middle. This CDR3 is 15 amino acids long. Written as DNA, the CDR3 is TGTGCCAGCAGCGTCCTCCCCCTAGCGGGAAACACCATATATTTT. Amino acid sequence: CASSVLPLAGNTIYF.

J is TRBJ2-1 and V is TRBV6-5; no firm D call. There are 16 residues in the CDR3. V was shortened by 2 bases and J by 4 bases, with 15 bases between the two germline ends. The V gene's germline CDR1 is MNHEY and CDR2 SVGAGI. The CDR3 protein is CASSYGYGVRYNEQFF. The CDR3 region has the DNA TGTGCCAGCAGTTACGGTTATGGGGTAAGGTACAATGAGCAGTTCTTC.

The J gene is TRBJ1-1, the V gene TRBV10-3; no clear D gene. This CDR3 is built from 12 residues. The germline V and J ends were trimmed by 8 bases and 0 bases, with 7 bases remaining between them. Germline CDR1 is ENHRY and CDR2 is SYGVKD. The CDR3 loop is CAIRNMNTEAFF. CDR3 DNA: TGTGCCATCCGCAACATGAACACTGAAGCTTTCTTT.

The chain couples TRBV19 to TRBJ1-6; no firm D call. There are 21 residues in the CDR3. The ends were cut back, 0 bases at V and 6 bases at J, with 27 bases in the middle. Germline V gene sequence: CDR1 LNHDA, CDR2 SQIVND (reference sequence). The CDR3 coding sequence is TGTGCCAGTAGTATAGATCACCCTCGACTACCGAGGACGGGATTTAATTCACCCCTCCACTTT. Translating gives CASSIDHPRLPRTGFNSPLHF.

The V call is TRBV6-5, the J call TRBJ2-6; D is undetermined. The CDR3 consists of 15 residues. The germline V gene has CDR1 MNHEY and CDR2 SVGAGI. V gave up 7 bases and J gave up 4 bases, with 14 bases separating them. CDR3 sequence reads: CASTPTGAGANVLTF. CDR3 nucleotide sequence: TGTGCCAGCACTCCAACGGGTGCCGGGGCCAACGTCCTGACTTTC.

This chain joins TRBV5-4 and TRBJ1-1; D ambiguous. V dropped 4 bases and J dropped 3 bases, with 10 bases sitting between them. The CDR3 has 13 amino acids. The germline CDR1 and CDR2 sequences are SGHNT and YYREEE (reference sequence). This CDR3 reads CASSPEGDTEAFF. The CDR3 nucleotides are TGTGCCAGCAGCCCAGAAGGTGACACTGAAGCTTTCTTT.

This chain connects TRBV7-2 to TRBJ2-7, with TRBD1 matching over 7 bases. The CDR3 loop spans 14 amino acids. Germline loops: CDR1 SGHTA, CDR2 FQGNSA. V lost 5 bases to trimming and J lost 7 bases; unmatched junction nucleotides: 11. The CDR3 nucleotides read TGTGCCAGCAGCCGGGGACAGAGAGGGTGGGAGCAGTACTTC. Translated: CASSRGQRGWEQYF.

The chain employs TRBV5-1 and TRBJ2-2; D might be TRBD2 (6 bases). The CDR3 runs 14 residues. V lost 4 bases and J 3 bases, leaving 10 bases between the germline ends. Germline V lookup: CDR1 SGHRS, CDR2 YFSETQ. The CDR3 DNA is TGCGCCAGCAGCCCGGGGGTCGACACCGGGGAGCTGTTTTTT. This gives the protein CASSPGVDTGELFF.

V and J are TRBV19 and TRBJ1-2, with D maybe TRBD1 (5 bases). Germline values: CDR1 LNHDA, CDR2 SQIVND (reference sequence). The germline V and J ends were trimmed by 8 bases and 2 bases, with 12 bases remaining between them. This CDR3 is 13 amino acids long. This CDR3 reads CASEQARNYGYTF. In DNA form, the CDR3 reads TGTGCCAGTGAACAGGCCAGGAACTATGGCTACACCTTC.